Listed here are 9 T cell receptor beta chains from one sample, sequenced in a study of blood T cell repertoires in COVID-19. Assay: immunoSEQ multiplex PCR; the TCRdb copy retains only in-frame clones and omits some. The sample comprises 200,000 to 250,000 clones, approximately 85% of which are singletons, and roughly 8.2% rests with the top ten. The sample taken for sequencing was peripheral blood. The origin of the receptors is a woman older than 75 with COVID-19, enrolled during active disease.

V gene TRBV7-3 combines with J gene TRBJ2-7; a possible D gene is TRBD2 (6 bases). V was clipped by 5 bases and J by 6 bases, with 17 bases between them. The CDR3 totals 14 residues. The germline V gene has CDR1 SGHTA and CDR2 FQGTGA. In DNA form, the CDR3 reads TGTGCCAGCAGCCCTAGCGCGCTAGCACCCGAGCAGTACTTC. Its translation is CASSPSALAPEQYF.

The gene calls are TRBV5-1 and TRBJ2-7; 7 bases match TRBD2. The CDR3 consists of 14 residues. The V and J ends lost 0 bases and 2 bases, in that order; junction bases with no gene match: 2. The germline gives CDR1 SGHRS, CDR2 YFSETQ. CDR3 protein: CASSLASGTYEQYF. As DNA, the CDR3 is TGCGCCAGCAGCTTGGCCAGCGGGACCTACGAGCAGTACTTC.

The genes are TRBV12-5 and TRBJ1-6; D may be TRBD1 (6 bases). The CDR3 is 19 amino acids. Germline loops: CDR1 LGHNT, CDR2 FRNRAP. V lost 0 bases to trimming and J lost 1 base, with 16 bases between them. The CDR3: CASGLVLGSQGSYNSPLHF. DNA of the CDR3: TGTGCTAGTGGTTTGGTACTGGGTTCACAGGGTTCCTATAATTCACCCCTCCACTTT. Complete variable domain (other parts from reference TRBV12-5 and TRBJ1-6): DARVTQTPRHKVTEMGQEVTMRCQPILGHNTVFWYRQTMMQGLELLAYFRNRAPLDDSGMPKDRFSAEMPDATLATLKIQPSEPRDSAVYFCASGLVLGSQGSYNSPLHFGNGTRLTVT.

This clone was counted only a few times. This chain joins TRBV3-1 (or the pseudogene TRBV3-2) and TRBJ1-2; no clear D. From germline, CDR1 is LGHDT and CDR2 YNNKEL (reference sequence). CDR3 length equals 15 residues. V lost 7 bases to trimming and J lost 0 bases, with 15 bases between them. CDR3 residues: CASTPTGLANYGYTF. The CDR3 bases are TGTGCCAGCACCCCGACGGGATTAGCTAACTATGGCTACACCTTC.

CDR3 coding DNA: TGTGCCAGCAGAAGAGAGGGGAGGAGAGCTTTCTTT. This sequence encodes CASRREGRRAFF. The chain carries TRBV28 and TRBJ1-1; tentatively, D is TRBD1 (5 bases). The CDR3 runs to 12 residues. Germline assignment: CDR1 MDHEN and CDR2 SYDVKM. V lost 6 bases and J lost 10, with 15 bases in between.

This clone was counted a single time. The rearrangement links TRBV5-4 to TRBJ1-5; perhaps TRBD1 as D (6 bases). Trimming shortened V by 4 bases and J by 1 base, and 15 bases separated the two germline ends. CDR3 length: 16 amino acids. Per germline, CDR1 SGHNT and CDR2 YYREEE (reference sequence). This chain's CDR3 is CASSRGGAQSNQPQHF. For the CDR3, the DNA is TGTGCCAGCAGCAGAGGGGGGGCGCAGAGCAATCAGCCCCAGCATTTT.

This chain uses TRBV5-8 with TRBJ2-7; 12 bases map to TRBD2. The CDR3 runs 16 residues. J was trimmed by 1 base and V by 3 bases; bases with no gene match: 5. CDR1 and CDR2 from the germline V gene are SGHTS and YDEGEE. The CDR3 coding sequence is TGTGCCAGCAGCTCTTGGACTAGCGGGACATCCTACGAGCAGTACTTC. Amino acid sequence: CASSSWTSGTSYEQYF.

The CDR3 DNA reads TGTGCCACCAGCAGAGATCGGGCTAGCGGGAGTGGAGGGAACATTCAGTACTTC. Its protein product is CATSRDRASGSGGNIQYF. The chain joins TRBV15 to TRBJ2-4; 10 bases agree with TRBD2. Germline V CDR1 and CDR2: LNHNV, YYDKDF (reference sequence). The junction had 12 bases not matched to a gene; V was cut back by 0 bases and J by 7 bases. The CDR3 extends over 18 amino acids.

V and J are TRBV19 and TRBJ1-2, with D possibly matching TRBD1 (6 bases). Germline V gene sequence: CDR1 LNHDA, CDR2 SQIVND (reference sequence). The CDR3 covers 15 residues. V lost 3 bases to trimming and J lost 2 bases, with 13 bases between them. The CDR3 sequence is CASSIADSRNYGYTF. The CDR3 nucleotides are TGTGCCAGTAGTATCGCGGACAGCCGGAACTATGGCTACACCTTC.